This T cell receptor beta chain came from a study of cytomegalovirus exposure and HLA in healthy donors. With V trimmed by 6 bases and J by 1 base, 5 bases remained unmatched. There are 16 residues in the CDR3. CDR1 MDHEN and CDR2 SYDVKM come from the germline V gene. A multiplex PCR was run with 60 Vbeta primers and 13 Jbeta primers. Generated by immunoSEQ multiplex PCR, the TCRdb table keeps only in-frame clones and is missing some. Here the sample spans over 150,000 clones, roughly four fifths being singletons. The chain carries TRBV28 and TRBJ2-5; the match to TRBD2 covers 13 bases. This clonotype was obtained from a man aged 35 to 55 in good health and CMV-seronegative. Sequencing used PBMCs. The CDR3 nucleotides read TGTGCCAGCAGCTCCACTAGCGGGGGGGCCCAAGAGACCCAGTACTTC. This translates into CASSSTSGGAQETQYF.